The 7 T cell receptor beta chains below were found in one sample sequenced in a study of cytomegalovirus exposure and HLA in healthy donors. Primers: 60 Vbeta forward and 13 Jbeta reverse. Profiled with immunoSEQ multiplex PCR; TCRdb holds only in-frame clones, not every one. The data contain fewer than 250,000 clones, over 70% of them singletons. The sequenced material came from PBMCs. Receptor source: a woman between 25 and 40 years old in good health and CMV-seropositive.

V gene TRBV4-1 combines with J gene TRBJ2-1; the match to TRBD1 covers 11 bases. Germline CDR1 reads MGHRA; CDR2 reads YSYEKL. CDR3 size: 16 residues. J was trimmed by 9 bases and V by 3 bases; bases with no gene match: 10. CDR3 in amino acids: CASSHWGTGGSSEQFF. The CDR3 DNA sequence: TGCGCCAGCAGCCATTGGGGGACAGGGGGTAGTAGTGAGCAGTTCTTC.

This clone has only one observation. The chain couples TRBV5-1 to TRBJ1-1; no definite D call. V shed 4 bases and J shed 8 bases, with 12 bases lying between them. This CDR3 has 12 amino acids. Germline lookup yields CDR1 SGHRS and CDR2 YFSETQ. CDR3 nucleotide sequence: TGCGCCAGCAGCCTTAACGATCTAGAAGCTTTCTTT. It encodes CASSLNDLEAFF.

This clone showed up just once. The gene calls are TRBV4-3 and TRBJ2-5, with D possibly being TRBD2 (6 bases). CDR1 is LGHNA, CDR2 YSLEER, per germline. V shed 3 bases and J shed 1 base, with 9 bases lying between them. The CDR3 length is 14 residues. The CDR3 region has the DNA TGCGCCAGCAGCCAGGTGGGACTCCAAGAGACCCAGTACTTC. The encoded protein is CASSQVGLQETQYF.

DNA of the CDR3: TGCAGCGTCGGGACAGGGTTCGCTGAAGCTTTCTTT. Translation gives CSVGTGFAEAFF. This rearrangement joins TRBV29-1 to TRBJ1-1, with 9 bases fitting TRBD1. The germline V gene encodes CDR1 SQVTM and CDR2 ANQGSEA. The CDR3 consists of 12 residues. The V segment lost 6 bases and the J segment 6 bases; nucleotides outside the gene matches: 5.

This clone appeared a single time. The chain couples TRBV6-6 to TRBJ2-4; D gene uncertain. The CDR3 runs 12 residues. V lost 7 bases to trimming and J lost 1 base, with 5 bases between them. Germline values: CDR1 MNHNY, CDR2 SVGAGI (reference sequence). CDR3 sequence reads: CASKQAKNIQYF. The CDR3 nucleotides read TGTGCCAGCAAACAGGCCAAAAACATTCAGTACTTC.

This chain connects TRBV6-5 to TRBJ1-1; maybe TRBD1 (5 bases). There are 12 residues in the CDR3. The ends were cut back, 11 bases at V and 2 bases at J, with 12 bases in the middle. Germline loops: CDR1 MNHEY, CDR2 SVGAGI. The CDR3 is CAAGGVNTEAFF. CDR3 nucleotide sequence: TGTGCCGCCGGGGGGGTAAACACTGAAGCTTTCTTT.

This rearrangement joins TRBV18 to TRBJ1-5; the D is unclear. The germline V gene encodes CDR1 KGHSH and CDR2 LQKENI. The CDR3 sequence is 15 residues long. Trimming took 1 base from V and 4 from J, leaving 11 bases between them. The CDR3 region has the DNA TGTGCCAGCTCACCACGCTCGGCGGGAAATCAGCCCCAGCATTTT. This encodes CASSPRSAGNQPQHF.